These 29 T cell receptor beta chains originate from one sample sequenced in a study of Ad26.COV2.S vaccination and SARS-CoV-2 variants. Treatment here: roughly 20 received Ad26.COV2.S at low or high dose, single or two shots; 5 received placebo; per-sample allocation not given. Day 63 following the first vaccine or placebo injection was when the samples were taken. The data were produced by immunoSEQ multiplex PCR, yet TCRdb's version contains in-frame clones alone and is incomplete. The sample carries over 400,000 clones, 92% recorded once. The input for sequencing was peripheral blood, taken in a trial of Ad26.COV2.S vaccine versus placebo. Receptor source: a person aged 18-60 years who received the Ad26.COV2.S COVID-19 vaccine or a placebo.

The chain combines TRBV18 with TRBJ2-1; a possible D gene is TRBD1 (5 bases). V lost 3 bases and J lost 5, with 11 bases in between. This CDR3 comprises 14 residues. The germline gives CDR1 KGHSH, CDR2 LQKENI. The CDR3 region has the DNA TGTGCCAGCTCACCGGTATCAGGGAACAATGAGCAGTTCTTC. The encoded protein is CASSPVSGNNEQFF.

This sequence joins TRBV5-8 and TRBJ2-5; D uncertain. This CDR3 has 12 residues. The V end was cut by 4 bases, the J end by 5 bases, with 9 bases between. Germline lookup yields CDR1 SGHTS and CDR2 YDEGEE. The CDR3 DNA is TGTGCCAGCAGCCCCCCAGCGGAGACCCAGTACTTC. As protein: CASSPPAETQYF.

The CDR3 nucleotides read TGTGCCAGCAGTCATCCCCCGGTTGAAGCTTTCTTT. Translation: CASSHPPVEAFF. The chain combines TRBV6-6 with TRBJ1-1, with unresolved D. This CDR3 region has 12 residues. The germline gives CDR1 MNHNY, CDR2 SVGAGI (reference sequence). Deletions cut 5 bases from V and 7 bases from J, with 11 bases between.

The chain uses TRBV5-6 and TRBJ2-7; the D gene is possibly TRBD2 (6 bases). The ends were cut back, 3 bases at V and 6 bases at J, with 13 bases in the middle. Germline CDR1 and CDR2: SGHDT and YYEEEE. The CDR3 totals 13 residues. The CDR3 nucleotides are TGTGCCAGCAGCTCCGGGGGTAAGGCCGAGCAGTACTTC. Translating it yields CASSSGGKAEQYF.

The CDR3 DNA follows: TGTGCCAGCAGTCCCGGGACAGGGGGCTTGGGGGCCAACGTCCTGACTTTC. This translates into CASSPGTGGLGANVLTF. The V and J genes are TRBV6-6 and TRBJ2-6, with TRBD1 matching 12 bases. Trimming cost V 5 bases and J 4 bases; bases outside gene matches: 6. Per germline, CDR1 MNHNY and CDR2 SVGAGI (reference sequence). CDR3 length: 17 residues.

The rearrangement links TRBV7-9 to TRBJ1-6, with a possible D match to TRBD1 (5 bases). The V and J ends lost 3 bases and 10 bases respectively, with 13 bases between them. Germline V gene data show CDR1 as SEHNR and CDR2 as FQNEAQ (reference sequence). This CDR3 has 14 residues. In nucleotides, the CDR3 is TGTGCCAGCAGCTTCACCGCAGGGCGATCACCCCTCCACTTT. Protein: CASSFTAGRSPLHF. The complete variable domain, with remaining parts taken from reference TRBV7-9 and TRBJ1-6, reads DTGVSQNPRHKITKRGQNVTFRCDPISEHNRLYWYRQTLGQGPEFLTYFQNEAQLEKSRLLSDRFSAERPKGSFSTLEIQRTEQGDSAMYLCASSFTAGRSPLHFGNGTRLTVT.

The chain carries TRBV10-1 and TRBJ2-3, with TRBD1 matching over 10 bases. The CDR3 has 18 amino acids. J gave up 3 bases and V 10 bases, and 19 bases lay outside the gene matches. In germline, CDR1 is WNHNN, CDR2 SYGVQD (reference sequence). The CDR3 protein is CATTGTGDLGPRTDTQYF. In nucleotides, the CDR3 is TGCGCCACCACTGGGACAGGGGACTTAGGGCCCCGGACAGATACGCAGTATTTT.

This clone was found once. This chain connects TRBV6-1 to TRBJ2-2; TRBD2 matches 7 bases. The CDR3 totals 15 residues. The germline gives CDR1 MNHNS, CDR2 SASEGT. V shed 2 bases, J shed 10 bases, and the junction held 10 bases outside the gene matches. The CDR3 bases are TGTGCCAGCAGTGAACCATTCGGTGGGGGGGAGGAGCTGTTTTTT. It codes for CASSEPFGGGEELFF.

V usage is TRBV28 and J usage is TRBJ2-1; D tentatively reads TRBD1 or TRBD2 (5 bases each). Trimming took 8 bases from V and 10 from J, leaving 15 bases between them. This CDR3 is 12 amino acids long. Germline V gene data show CDR1 as MDHEN and CDR2 as SYDVKM. Written as DNA, the CDR3 is TGTGCCAGCGGGGGTACTTTATGGGAGCAGTTCTTC. This translates into CASGGTLWEQFF.

The chain is built from TRBV9 and TRBJ2-2; TRBD1 aligns across 9 bases. CDR3 size: 16 residues. Germline V CDR1 and CDR2: SGDLS, YYNGEE. Trimming removed 1 base from V and 5 bases from J; junction bases left unmatched: 6. The CDR3 loop reads CASSVRRDRETGELFF. The CDR3 DNA sequence: TGTGCCAGCAGCGTAAGGCGGGACAGGGAAACCGGGGAGCTGTTTTTT. The whole variable domain, filled in from reference TRBV9 and TRBJ2-2, reads DSGVTQTPKHLITATGQRVTLRCSPRSGDLSVYWYQQSLDQGLQFLIQYYNGEERAKGNILERFSAQQFPDLHSELNLSSLELGDSALYFCASSVRRDRETGELFFGEGSRLTVL.

This clone was seen a single time. The V and J genes are TRBV13 and TRBJ2-5; D gene ambiguous. Trimming removed 6 bases at V and 4 bases at J, with 15 bases between. In germline, CDR1 is PRHDT, CDR2 FYEKMQ (reference sequence). The length of the CDR3 is 14 residues. The CDR3: CASRNSGLRETQYF. CDR3 DNA sequence: TGTGCCAGCAGAAACTCCGGCCTGAGAGAGACCCAGTACTTC.

The genes are TRBV4-3 and TRBJ1-3; D not certain. There are 16 residues in the CDR3. With 0 bases removed from V and 2 bases from J, the gap between germline ends came to 11 bases. From germline, CDR1 is LGHNA and CDR2 YSLEER. CDR3 sequence reads: CASSQDGLSPGNTIYF. In nucleotides, the CDR3 is TGCGCCAGCAGCCAAGATGGTTTGAGTCCTGGAAACACCATATATTTT.

This chain joins TRBV27 and TRBJ1-1; a weak D match, TRBD1 (5 bases). Deletions cut 2 bases from V and 11 bases from J, with 15 bases between. The CDR3 is 13 residues long. Germline loops: CDR1 MNHEY, CDR2 SMNVEV (reference sequence). The CDR3 is CASSLGSRVDAFF. Written as DNA, the CDR3 is TGTGCCAGCAGTTTAGGCTCCAGGGTGGATGCTTTCTTT.

The rearrangement uses TRBV6-5 and TRBJ1-2, with 7 bases lining up with TRBD1. This CDR3 contains 14 residues. Looked up from germline, CDR1 is MNHEY and CDR2 is SVGAGI. The ends lost 0 bases at V and 2 bases at J; junction bases unmatched: 0. For the CDR3, the DNA is TGTGCCAGCAGTTACTCGGACAGGAACTATGGCTACACCTTC. Translated: CASSYSDRNYGYTF.

The chain combines TRBV5-1 with TRBJ1-2; D gene ambiguous. The length of the CDR3 is 12 residues. Trimming stripped 0 bases from V and 7 bases from J, with 7 bases between. Germline V gene lookup returns CDR1 SGHRS and CDR2 YFSETQ. The CDR3 DNA is TGCGCCAGCAGCTTGGGTACTACTGGCTACACCTTC. Its translation is CASSLGTTGYTF.

This clone has only a few counts. The gene calls are TRBV19 and TRBJ1-2, with D perhaps TRBD1 (5 bases). CDR1 is LNHDA, CDR2 SQIVND, per germline (reference sequence). The CDR3 is 14 amino acids. Trimming cost V 3 bases and J 2 bases, with 10 bases left between them. The DNA of the CDR3 is TGTGCCAGTAGTATCCTCGGGACCAACTATGGCTACACCTTC. Its translation is CASSILGTNYGYTF.

This chain links TRBV19 with TRBJ1-1; possible D gene TRBD1, 6 bases. CDR3 length equals 13 residues. In germline, CDR1 is LNHDA, CDR2 SQIVND (reference sequence). Trimming took 6 bases from V and 4 from J, leaving 12 bases between them. Here the CDR3 reads CASRFSQGTEAFF. The CDR3 bases are TGTGCCAGTAGATTCTCACAGGGCACTGAAGCTTTCTTT.

The V gene is TRBV27, the J gene TRBJ2-2; D unclear. The length of the CDR3 is 12 residues. With 5 bases removed from V and 1 base from J, the gap between germline ends came to 2 bases. Germline assignment: CDR1 MNHEY and CDR2 SMNVEV (reference sequence). CDR3 residues: CASSRNTGELFF. In DNA form, the CDR3 reads TGTGCCAGCAGTCGGAACACCGGGGAGCTGTTTTTT.

The rearrangement links TRBV19 to TRBJ1-1; D remains unclear. CDR1 is LNHDA and CDR2 is SQIVND in the germline V gene (reference sequence). The CDR3 runs 13 residues. Trimming shortened V by 10 bases and J by 2 bases, and 14 bases separated the two germline ends. CDR3 amino acids: CATSARRNTEAFF. In nucleotides, the CDR3 is TGTGCCACCTCCGCCAGGCGTAACACTGAAGCTTTCTTT. Full variable domain (remainder filled in from reference TRBV19 and TRBJ1-1): DGGITQSPKYLFRKEGQNVTLSCEQNLNHDAMYWYRQDPGQGLRLIYYSQIVNDFQKGDIAEGYSVSREKKESFPLTVTSAQKNPTAFYLCATSARRNTEAFFGQGTRLTVV.

V usage is TRBV12-5 and J usage is TRBJ1-6, with TRBD1 matching 7 bases. The CDR3 contains 15 residues. V lost 0 bases and J lost 10; bases outside the gene matches: 6. CDR1 and CDR2 from the germline V gene are LGHNT and FRNRAP. The CDR3 protein is CASGLVLSGGSPLHF. The CDR3 coding sequence is TGTGCTAGTGGTTTGGTACTCTCAGGGGGATCACCCCTCCACTTT.

This clone appeared once. Other DNA sequences in the same sample also yield this CDR3. The genes are TRBV29-1 and TRBJ2-7, with unresolved D. In germline, CDR1 is SQVTM, CDR2 ANQGSEA. V lost 4 bases and J 0 bases, leaving 7 bases between the germline ends. The CDR3 is 12 residues long. In DNA form, the CDR3 reads TGCAGCGTTGTAGGCAGCTCCTACGAGCAGTACTTC. The encoded protein is CSVVGSSYEQYF.

In its sample, this clone was seen a few times. The genes are TRBV7-2 and TRBJ1-5; 10 nucleotides match TRBD1. The CDR3 covers 13 residues. CDR1 is SGHTA and CDR2 is FQGNSA in the germline V gene. The junction had 2 bases not matched to a gene; V was cut back by 8 bases and J by 4 bases. The CDR3 DNA reads as TGTGCCAGCGGGGGACAGGGGAATCAGCCCCAGCATTTT. Amino acid sequence: CASGGQGNQPQHF.

The V call is TRBV28, the J call TRBJ2-7; 11 bases line up with TRBD1. The V and J ends lost 6 bases and 5 bases, in that order; junction bases with no gene match: 6. The CDR3 contains 14 residues. The germline V gene has CDR1 MDHEN and CDR2 SYDVKM. The CDR3 here is CASRRTGGDHEQYF. The CDR3 bases are TGTGCCAGCAGAAGGACAGGGGGCGACCACGAGCAGTACTTC.

This rearrangement joins TRBV19 to TRBJ2-3; no reliable D call. V gave up 5 bases and J gave up 7 bases, with 13 bases separating them. The CDR3 covers 13 residues. The V gene's germline CDR1 is LNHDA and CDR2 SQIVND (reference sequence). This CDR3 reads CASSPATGYTQYF. The CDR3 DNA sequence: TGTGCCAGTAGTCCCGCCACTGGTTATACGCAGTATTTT.

The rearrangement joins TRBV19 to TRBJ2-5; D not resolved. CDR3 length: 16 amino acids. Germline loops: CDR1 LNHDA, CDR2 SQIVND (reference sequence). V gave up 3 bases and J gave up 3 bases, with 17 bases separating them. The CDR3 coding sequence is TGTGCCAGTAGTATCGGTGGAGCCCTTCGGAAAGAGACCCAGTACTTC. This translates into CASSIGGALRKETQYF.

This clone was observed a handful of times. V and J are TRBV4-2 and TRBJ2-7; TRBD2 matches at 15 bases. The CDR3 has 17 residues. Germline V gives CDR1 LGHNA, CDR2 YNFKEQ. Germline trimming cut 0 bases from V and 2 bases from J; bases unmatched to any gene: 2. The CDR3 region has the DNA TGTGCCAGCAGCCAAGAAGGACTAGCGGGGGGGCCCTACGAGCAGTACTTC. As protein: CASSQEGLAGGPYEQYF.

The rearrangement joins TRBV5-5 to TRBJ1-4, with D maybe TRBD1 (5 bases). The CDR3 has 14 residues. Germline CDR1 and CDR2: SGHKS and YYEKEE (reference sequence). Trimming pared 3 bases from V and 8 bases from J, leaving 14 bases between. Here the CDR3 reads CASSSDGGREKLFF. DNA for the CDR3: TGTGCCAGCAGCTCAGACGGGGGACGGGAAAAACTGTTTTTT.

V usage is TRBV5-5 and J usage is TRBJ1-1; 9 positions agree with TRBD1. With V trimmed by 4 bases and J by 4 bases, 5 bases remained unmatched. The CDR3 sequence is 14 residues long. Germline V CDR1 and CDR2: SGHKS, YYEKEE (reference sequence). The DNA for the CDR3 is TGTGCCAGCAGCCCGACAGGGGGTATCACTGAAGCTTTCTTT. It is translated as CASSPTGGITEAFF.

The chain employs TRBV5-6 and TRBJ1-5, with D unresolved. There are 14 residues in the CDR3. CDR1 SGHDT and CDR2 YYEEEE come from the germline V gene. Trimming took 4 bases from V and 0 from J, leaving 8 bases between them. For the CDR3, the DNA is TGTGCCAGCAGCAGCAGTATTAGCAATCAGCCCCAGCATTTT. It specifies CASSSSISNQPQHF. The full variable domain, rest sourced from reference TRBV5-6 and TRBJ1-5, is DAGVTQSPTHLIKTRGQQVTLRCSPKSGHDTVSWYQQALGQGPQFIFQYYEEEERQRGNFPDRFSGHQFPNYSSELNVNALLLGDSALYLCASSSSISNQPQHFGDGTRLSIL.